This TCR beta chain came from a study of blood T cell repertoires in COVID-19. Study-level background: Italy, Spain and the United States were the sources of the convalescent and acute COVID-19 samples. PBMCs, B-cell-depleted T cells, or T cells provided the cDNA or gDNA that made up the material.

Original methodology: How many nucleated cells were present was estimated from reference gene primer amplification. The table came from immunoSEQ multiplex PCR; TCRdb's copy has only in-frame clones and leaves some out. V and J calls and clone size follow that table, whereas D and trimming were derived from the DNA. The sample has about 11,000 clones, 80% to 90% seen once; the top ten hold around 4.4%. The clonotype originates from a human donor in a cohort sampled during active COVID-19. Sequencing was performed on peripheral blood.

The CDR3 loop is CASSLAPSGRGNEQFF. The CDR3 DNA reads TGCGCCAGCAGCTTGGCCCCTAGCGGGAGGGGGAATGAGCAGTTCTTC. The chain employs TRBV5-1 and TRBJ2-1; 12 bases align to TRBD2. V dropped 0 bases and J dropped 7; count of bases not matched to a gene: 5. CDR1 SGHRS and CDR2 YFSETQ come from the germline V gene. The CDR3 length is 16 residues.